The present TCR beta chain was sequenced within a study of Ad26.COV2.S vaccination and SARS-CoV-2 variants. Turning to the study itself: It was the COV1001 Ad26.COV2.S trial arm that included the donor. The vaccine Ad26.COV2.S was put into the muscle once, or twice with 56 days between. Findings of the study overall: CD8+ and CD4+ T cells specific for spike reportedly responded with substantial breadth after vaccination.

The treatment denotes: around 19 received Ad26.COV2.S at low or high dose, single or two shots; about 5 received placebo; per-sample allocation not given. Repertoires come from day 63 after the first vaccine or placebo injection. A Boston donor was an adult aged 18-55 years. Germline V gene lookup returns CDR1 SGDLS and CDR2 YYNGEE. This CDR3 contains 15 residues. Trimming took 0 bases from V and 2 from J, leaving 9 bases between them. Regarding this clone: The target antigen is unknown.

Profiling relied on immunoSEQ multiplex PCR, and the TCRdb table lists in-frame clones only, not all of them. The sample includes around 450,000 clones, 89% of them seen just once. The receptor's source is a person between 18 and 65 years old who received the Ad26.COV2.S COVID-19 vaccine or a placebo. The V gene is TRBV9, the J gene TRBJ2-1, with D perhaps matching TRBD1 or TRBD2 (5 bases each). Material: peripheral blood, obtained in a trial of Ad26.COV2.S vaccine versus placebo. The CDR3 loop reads CASSVEVGAYNEQFF. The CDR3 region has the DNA TGTGCCAGCAGCGTAGAGGTGGGGGCCTACAATGAGCAGTTCTTC.